The 8 T cell receptor beta chains presented below share a single source sample, sequenced in a study of human T cells and chemical hapten exposure. The time point was: healthy volunteer bleed at 2 weeks. Unfractionated whole blood was the source of the extracted total RNA. MiXCR, run by TCRdb on the RACE reads, gives a single entry per CDR3 protein. The data hold around 130,000 distinct CDR3 sequences, with approximately 9% observed a single time. Sequencing input: whole blood. These receptors were obtained from a male donor in good health. Some clones in this sample may be carry-over from other donors' samples.

This clonotype was recorded a few times. This chain links TRBV12-3 or TRBV12-4 with TRBJ1-1; D is possibly TRBD1 (5 bases). This CDR3 is 14 amino acids long. Trimming removed 6 bases from V and 0 bases from J, with 11 bases in between. The CDR3 coding sequence is TGTGCCAGCAGGTACAGGAAAATGAACACTGAAGCTTTCTTT. Residues: CASRYRKMNTEAFF.

The rearrangement uses TRBV5-1 and TRBJ1-1; 12 bases fit TRBD1. The CDR3 runs to 17 residues. Trimming removed 3 bases from V and 4 bases from J; junction bases left unmatched: 10. Germline V gives CDR1 SGHRS, CDR2 YFSETQ. CDR3 DNA sequence: TGCGCCAGCAGCTCCCCCGGGACAGGGGGCTTGGGCACTGAAGCTTTCTTT. Amino acid sequence: CASSSPGTGGLGTEAFF.

The CDR3 nucleotides are TGTGCCACCAGCAGAACTACAGATACGCAGTATTTT. Its translation is CATSRTTDTQYF. This chain links TRBV15 with TRBJ2-3; D remains unclear. V was cut by 2 bases and J by 3 bases, with 3 bases left in between. The CDR3 is 12 amino acids. CDR1 is LNHNV and CDR2 is YYDKDF in the germline V gene (reference sequence).

The sample holds many counts of this clonotype. The chain links TRBV15 to TRBJ2-7; 9 nucleotides line up with TRBD1. The J segment lost 4 bases and the V segment lost 4 bases, leaving 2 bases of the junction unmatched. The CDR3 extends over 13 amino acids. The germline V gene encodes CDR1 LNHNV and CDR2 YYDKDF (reference sequence). As DNA, the CDR3 is TGTGCCACCAGCAAAGGGACAGGGTACGAGCAGTACTTC. Amino acids: CATSKGTGYEQYF.

This clonotype was observed many times. The CDR3 DNA is TGTGCCAGCAGTGAAGTGGGGGGGCAAGAGACCCAGTACTTC. Translated, it gives CASSEVGGQETQYF. The chain has TRBV2 and TRBJ2-5, with 7 positions matching TRBD2. The CDR3 consists of 14 residues. V dropped 1 base and J dropped 2; count of bases not matched to a gene: 1. CDR1 is SNHLY, CDR2 FYNNEI, per germline.

This clonotype has only a few counts. V gene TRBV20-1 combines with J gene TRBJ2-1; possible D gene TRBD1, 6 bases. Germline lookup yields CDR1 DFQATT and CDR2 SNEGSKA (reference sequence). CDR3 length equals 12 residues. V lost 1 base, J lost 9 bases, and 10 bases lay in between. In nucleotides, the CDR3 is TGCAGTGCTAGAGGACAGGTTTTTGAGCAGTTCTTC. Translating it yields CSARGQVFEQFF.

As DNA, the CDR3 is TGTGCCAGCAGCCAGGTGGCGGCTGGAGAGCAGTACTTC. Translation: CASSQVAAGEQYF. The chain is built from TRBV27 and TRBJ2-7; D call uncertain. This CDR3 comprises 13 residues. The germline CDR1 and CDR2 sequences are MNHEY and SMNVEV (reference sequence). V lost 6 bases and J 7 bases, leaving 16 bases between the germline ends.

The chain recombines TRBV27 with TRBJ2-7; D not resolved. This CDR3 spans 15 amino acids. Germline CDR1 MNHEY, CDR2 SMNVEV (reference sequence). V lost 5 bases and J 3 bases, leaving 17 bases between the germline ends. In DNA form, the CDR3 reads TGTGCCAGCAGTCCAGCAGGCAGGACCCTCTACGAGCAGTACTTC. This sequence encodes CASSPAGRTLYEQYF.